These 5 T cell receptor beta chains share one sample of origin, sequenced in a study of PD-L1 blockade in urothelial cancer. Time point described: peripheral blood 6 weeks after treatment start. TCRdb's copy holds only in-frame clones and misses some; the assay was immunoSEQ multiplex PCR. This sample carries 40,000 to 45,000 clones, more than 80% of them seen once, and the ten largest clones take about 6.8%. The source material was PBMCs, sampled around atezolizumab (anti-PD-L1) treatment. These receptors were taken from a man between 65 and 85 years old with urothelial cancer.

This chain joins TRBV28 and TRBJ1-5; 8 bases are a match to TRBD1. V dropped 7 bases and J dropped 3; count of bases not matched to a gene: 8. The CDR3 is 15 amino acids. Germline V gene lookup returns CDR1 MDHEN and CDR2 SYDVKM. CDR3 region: CASIPTRGLNQPQHF. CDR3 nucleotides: TGTGCCAGCATTCCAACCAGGGGGCTCAATCAGCCCCAGCATTTT.

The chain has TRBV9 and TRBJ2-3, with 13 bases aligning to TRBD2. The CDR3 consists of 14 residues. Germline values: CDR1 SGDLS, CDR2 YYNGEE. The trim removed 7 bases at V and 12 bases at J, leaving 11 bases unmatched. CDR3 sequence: CASSGLAGVSTQYF. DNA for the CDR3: TGTGCCAGCTCTGGACTAGCGGGAGTTTCCACCCAGTATTTT.

The CDR3 loop reads CASGLARGQGANNEQFF. Here the CDR3 DNA reads TGTGCTAGTGGTTTGGCAAGGGGACAGGGAGCAAACAATGAGCAGTTCTTC. The chain combines TRBV12-5 with TRBJ2-1; 9 nucleotides agree with TRBD1. CDR1 and CDR2 (germline): LGHNT, FRNRAP. CDR3 size: 17 residues. The ends lost 1 base at V and 5 bases at J; junction bases unmatched: 9.

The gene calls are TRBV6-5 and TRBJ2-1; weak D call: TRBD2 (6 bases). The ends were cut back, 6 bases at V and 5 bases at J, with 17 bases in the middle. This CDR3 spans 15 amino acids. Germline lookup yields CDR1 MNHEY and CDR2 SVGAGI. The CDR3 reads CASRDTGLDDNEQFF. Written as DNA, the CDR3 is TGTGCCAGCAGAGATACGGGACTGGATGACAATGAGCAGTTCTTC.

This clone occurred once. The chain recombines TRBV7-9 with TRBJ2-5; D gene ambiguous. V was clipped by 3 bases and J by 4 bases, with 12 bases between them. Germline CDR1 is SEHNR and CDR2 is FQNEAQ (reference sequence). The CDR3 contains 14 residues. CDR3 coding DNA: TGTGCCAGCAGCTTCCAGACTGTAGCAGAGACCCAGTACTTC. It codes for CASSFQTVAETQYF.